Listed below are T cell receptor beta chains from one sample, sequenced in a study of blood T cell repertoires in COVID-19. The method was immunoSEQ multiplex PCR; TCRdb's version includes in-frame clones alone and lacks a portion of them. This sample carries almost 400,000 clones, more than 70% of them seen once, and the ten largest clones take approximately 2.5%. The sample taken for sequencing was peripheral blood. These receptors originate from a woman aged 60-70 years with COVID-19, enrolled during active disease. Both conserved end residues are part of each CDR3. The D gene is left open where the match is weak. Rows give clone size only sometimes, using once, few, many, or a class for an expanded clone.

CDR3 DNA	CDR3 protein	clone size	J gene	V gene	D gene	CDR3 length
TGCGCCATCCCAGACAGGGGCTACAATACGTACGCGAACACCGGGGAGCTGTTTTTT	CAIPDRGYNTYANTGELFF	NA	TRBJ2-2	TRBV10-1	TRBD1	19
TGTGCCAGCAGTTACAGTCGGGGAATCCAAGAGACCCAGTACTTC	CASSYSRGIQETQYF	NA	TRBJ2-5	TRBV6-2/TRBV6-3	NA	15
TGTGCCAGCAGCTTATACAGGGCAGAGACTGAAGCTTTCTTT	CASSLYRAETEAFF	NA	TRBJ1-1	TRBV7-2	NA	14
TGTGCCAGCAGCGTAGGGACAGGGGGAGCAGATACGCAGTATTTT	CASSVGTGGADTQYF	NA	TRBJ2-3	TRBV5-4	TRBD1	15
TGTGCCAGCAGCATACCGGGACAGGGGAAGGCCTACGAGCAGTACTTC	CASSIPGQGKAYEQYF	NA	TRBJ2-7	TRBV5-4	TRBD1	16
TGTGCCAGCAGAGAGAACCCCCTGACAATAACGAACACCGGGGAGCTGTTTTTT	CASRENPLTITNTGELFF	NA	TRBJ2-2	TRBV2	NA	18
TGTGCCAGCAGTTTCGCGGGGAACACCGGGGAGCTGTTTTTT	CASSFAGNTGELFF	NA	TRBJ2-2	TRBV28	NA	14
TGCAGTGCTAGTGATGGGGGAGGGGAAGGCCAGCAGTACTTC	CSASDGGGEGQQYF	once	TRBJ2-7	TRBV20-1	TRBD2	14
TGTGCCAGCAGTATTGGGGCAATCGATGGCAACACCTTC	CASSIGAIDGNTF	NA	TRBJ1-2	TRBV12-3/TRBV12-4	NA	13
TGTGCCAGCAGCGTATCCGGGGTCGCCTACGAGCAGTACTTC	CASSVSGVAYEQYF	NA	TRBJ2-7	TRBV9	NA	14
TGTGCCAGCAGCCAAGAATCTAGGGGGGGACCTTTCAACACTGAAGCTTTCTTT	CASSQESRGGPFNTEAFF	NA	TRBJ1-1	TRBV3-1/TRBV3-2	NA	18
TGTGCCAGCAGCCTGCGGACAGGACGCACAGATACGCAGTATTTT	CASSLRTGRTDTQYF	NA	TRBJ2-3	TRBV14	TRBD1	15
TGCGCCAGCAGCCTAGGATCCTACGCGAATGAGCAGTTCTTC	CASSLGSYANEQFF	NA	TRBJ2-1	TRBV5-1	NA	14
TGCGCCAGCAGCTTGTTAAGGGGGCAGAACACCGGGGAGCTGTTTTTT	CASSLLRGQNTGELFF	few	TRBJ2-2	TRBV5-1	TRBD1	16
TGTGCCAGCAGCACTCGGACAGGGAGTCAGCCCCAGCATTTT	CASSTRTGSQPQHF	NA	TRBJ1-5	TRBV7-2	TRBD1	14
TGTGCCAGCAGCGAGCGGACAGGGGGAGGTAATTCACCCCTCCACTTT	CASSERTGGGNSPLHF	NA	TRBJ1-6	TRBV7-8	TRBD1	16
TGTGCCAGCAGAAAAGAGCGGGGAAACTCCTACGAGCAGTACTTC	CASRKERGNSYEQYF	NA	TRBJ2-7	TRBV28	TRBD2	15
TGTGCCAGCCGACCCGGGGGTGGTTATGGCTACACCTTC	CASRPGGGYGYTF	NA	TRBJ1-2	TRBV6-6	NA	13
TGTGCCAGTAGTATCGAGGTTGAGGGATTTTATGGCTACACCTTC	CASSIEVEGFYGYTF	NA	TRBJ1-2	TRBV19	NA	15
TGTGCCAGCAGTGAAGCGTGGACAGCGAATTCACCCCTCCACTTT	CASSEAWTANSPLHF	NA	TRBJ1-6	TRBV6-1	NA	15
TGTGCCAGCAGGAAAGGAGGAGGGGGGGATCAGCCCCAGCATTTT	CASRKGGGGDQPQHF	NA	TRBJ1-5	TRBV6-5	NA	15
TGTGCTGGGAGGAGGGCCGGGGATCAGCCCCAGCATTTT	CAGRRAGDQPQHF	NA	TRBJ1-5	TRBV6-5	NA	13
TGTGCCTGGAGTGGCCGGGGAGGGAAAAACACTGAAGCTTTCTTT	CAWSGRGGKNTEAFF	NA	TRBJ1-1	TRBV30	NA	15
TGCGCCAGCAGCTTGGGGACAGAGAAGTCTAGTGGCTACACCTTC	CASSLGTEKSSGYTF	NA	TRBJ1-2	TRBV5-1	NA	15
TGTGCCAGCAGCTTAAGGTTACAAAACGGGGTAGCCAAAAACATTCAGTACTTC	CASSLRLQNGVAKNIQYF	NA	TRBJ2-4	TRBV7-8	NA	18
TGTGCCAGCAGTCGTCACATGAACACTGAAGCTTTCTTT	CASSRHMNTEAFF	NA	TRBJ1-1	TRBV12-3/TRBV12-4	NA	13
TGTGCCAGCAGACCAGGGGCTAGCACAGATACGCAGTATTTT	CASRPGASTDTQYF	NA	TRBJ2-3	TRBV9	NA	14
TGTGCCAGCAGTTACAGGCCCCCAGATACGCAGTATTTT	CASSYRPPDTQYF	NA	TRBJ2-3	TRBV28	NA	13
TGTGCCAGCAAGCCTACCGGGACACCTTTTAGCAATCAGCCCCAGCATTTT	CASKPTGTPFSNQPQHF	NA	TRBJ1-5	TRBV27	NA	17
TGTGCCAGCAGTGAAGGGGGGACAGCGTATGGCTACACCTTC	CASSEGGTAYGYTF	few	TRBJ1-2	TRBV2	TRBD1	14
TGCGCCAGCAGCTTGACTAGCGGGGGGGCTGGGGCCAACGTCCTGACTTTC	CASSLTSGGAGANVLTF	once	TRBJ2-6	TRBV5-1	TRBD2	17
TGTGCCAGCAGTAGAGTAGTACAGGGGGCTAATGAGCAGTTCTTC	CASSRVVQGANEQFF	NA	TRBJ2-1	TRBV27	TRBD1	15
TGTGCCAGCTCACCTACAAAAATGGACACTGAAGCTTTCTTT	CASSPTKMDTEAFF	once	TRBJ1-1	TRBV18	NA	14
TGTGCCAGCAGCTCGGCGGGGACAGGGGCTAATGAGCAGTTCTTC	CASSSAGTGANEQFF	NA	TRBJ2-1	TRBV7-2	TRBD1	15
TGTGCCAGCAGCGTAGCTACGGGGGACAGAGTCTCCACCGGGGAGCTGTTTTTT	CASSVATGDRVSTGELFF	NA	TRBJ2-2	TRBV9	NA	18
TGTGCCAGCAGCCGAGGGGGTAATGGAGAGACCCAGTACTTC	CASSRGGNGETQYF	NA	TRBJ2-5	TRBV5-4	NA	14
TGTGCCAGCAGCCAAGGTTCAGGGGGCAATCAGCCCCAGCATTTT	CASSQGSGGNQPQHF	NA	TRBJ1-5	TRBV3-1/TRBV3-2	NA	15
TGTGCCAGCAGCCAGAGTCTAGCGGGGGGCAAAGATACGCAGTATTTT	CASSQSLAGGKDTQYF	NA	TRBJ2-3	TRBV4-2	TRBD2	16
TGTGCCAGCAGCATAGATAGAGGGCTAGCCGACTCAAATGAGCAGTTCTTC	CASSIDRGLADSNEQFF	NA	TRBJ2-1	TRBV3-1/TRBV3-2	NA	17
TGTGCCAGCAGCTCGCAAGCGAACACTGAAGCTTTCTTT	CASSSQANTEAFF	once	TRBJ1-1	TRBV7-2	NA	13
TGCGCCAGCAGCACTCTCACAGGAGCTAGCTCCTACGAGCAGTACTTC	CASSTLTGASSYEQYF	few	TRBJ2-7	TRBV5-1	NA	16
TGTGCCAGCAGCTTATCGGGGTCGCCCCAGCATTTT	CASSLSGSPQHF	NA	TRBJ1-5	TRBV7-2	NA	12
TGTGCCAGCAGCCAAGCACTAGCGGGGGCGGCCTACAATGAGCAGTTCTTC	CASSQALAGAAYNEQFF	NA	TRBJ2-1	TRBV3-1/TRBV3-2	TRBD2	17
TGTGCCATCAGTGACGCAGGCTCCTACGAGCAGTACTTC	CAISDAGSYEQYF	once	TRBJ2-7	TRBV10-3	NA	13
TGCAGCGTTCAACATACAGGGTATTACAATGAGCAGTTCTTC	CSVQHTGYYNEQFF	NA	TRBJ2-1	TRBV29-1	NA	14
TGTGCCAGCAGCTATACAGGGGGCGCGAGGACTGAAGCTTTCTTT	CASSYTGGARTEAFF	NA	TRBJ1-1	TRBV7-3	TRBD1	15
TGTGCCACCAGTGAAGGAGGGGCAGACTATGGCTACACCTTC	CATSEGGADYGYTF	NA	TRBJ1-2	TRBV24-1	NA	14
TGTGCCAGCAGTGACACAGGGCGGGGCAATCAGCCCCAGCATTTT	CASSDTGRGNQPQHF	NA	TRBJ1-5	TRBV6-2/TRBV6-3	NA	15
TGTGCCAGCAGTCAAACAGTTATCAATCAGCCCCAGCATTTT	CASSQTVINQPQHF	NA	TRBJ1-5	TRBV6-5	NA	14
TGTGCCAGCAGCCGTTTCCAGCGGGGCGGCACAGATACGCAGTATTTT	CASSRFQRGGTDTQYF	NA	TRBJ2-3	TRBV7-8	TRBD2	16
TGCGCCAGCAGTCAATCGTTGGCTAGCGGGGGGGCATGCCAAGAGACCCAGTACTTC	CASSQSLASGGACQETQYF	NA	TRBJ2-5	TRBV23-1	TRBD2	19
TGTGCCAGCAGCCCCGAAGGAGTCCGGGAGCAGTTCTTC	CASSPEGVREQFF	NA	TRBJ2-1	TRBV13	NA	13
TGTGCCAGCAGCCAAGGGTGGGCCCAAGAGACCCAGTACTTC	CASSQGWAQETQYF	NA	TRBJ2-5	TRBV3-1/TRBV3-2	NA	14
TGCGCCAGCAGCCCCGCGGGACTAGCGGGGTACGAGCAGTACTTC	CASSPAGLAGYEQYF	NA	TRBJ2-7	TRBV5-1	TRBD2	15